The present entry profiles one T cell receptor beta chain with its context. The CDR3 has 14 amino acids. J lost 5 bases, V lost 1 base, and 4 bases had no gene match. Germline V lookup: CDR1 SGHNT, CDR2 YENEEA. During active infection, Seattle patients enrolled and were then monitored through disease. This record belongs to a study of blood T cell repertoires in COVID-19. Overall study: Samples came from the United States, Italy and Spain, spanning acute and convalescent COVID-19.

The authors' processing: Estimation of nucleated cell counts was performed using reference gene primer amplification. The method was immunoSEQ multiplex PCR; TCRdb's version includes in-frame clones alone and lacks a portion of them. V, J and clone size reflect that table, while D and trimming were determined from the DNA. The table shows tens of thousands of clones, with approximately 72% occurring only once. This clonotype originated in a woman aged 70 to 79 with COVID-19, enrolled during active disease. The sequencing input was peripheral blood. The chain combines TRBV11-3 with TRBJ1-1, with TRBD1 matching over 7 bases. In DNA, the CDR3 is TGTGCCAGCAGCTTAGTACGCAGGGGGACTGAAGCTTTCTTT. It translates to CASSLVRRGTEAFF.